The next 6 T cell receptor beta chains were all read from a single sample in a study of blood T cells in healthy people across ages. Using a J-beta primer mix together with a sample-barcoded 5' primer, a second PCR was run for roughly 6 to 11 cycles. MiXCR was run by TCRdb on the 5' RACE reads, yielding one entry per CDR3 protein. This sample carries around 750,000 distinct CDR3 sequences, 53% of them seen once, and the ten largest clones take 40% to 50%. Sequenced material: blood. Receptor source: an elderly man in good health.

This clonotype was seen a few times. The chain employs TRBV29-1 and TRBJ2-7; 13 bases align to TRBD2. This CDR3 region has 15 residues. CDR1 and CDR2 from the germline V gene are SQVTM and ANQGSEA. V lost 1 base and J lost 4; bases outside the gene matches: 4. The CDR3 nucleotides are TGCAGCGTTGAAGTAGGGACTAGCGGGACGTACGAGCAGTACTTC. Amino acid sequence: CSVEVGTSGTYEQYF.

This chain connects TRBV7-9 to TRBJ1-5; D unclear. In germline, CDR1 is SEHNR, CDR2 FQNEAQ (reference sequence). Trimming pared 7 bases from V and 0 bases from J, leaving 10 bases between. CDR3 size: 14 residues. The DNA for the CDR3 is TGTGCCAGCACGCGGGGTAATAGCAATCAGCCCCAGCATTTT. Translating gives CASTRGNSNQPQHF.

The chain has TRBV10-3 and TRBJ2-1; D call uncertain. The CDR3 contains 11 residues. V was clipped by 6 bases and J by 7 bases, with 7 bases between them. From germline, CDR1 is ENHRY and CDR2 SYGVKD. The CDR3 DNA follows: TGTGCCATCAGGGACCGAAATGAGCAGTTCTTC. Translated, it gives CAIRDRNEQFF.

This clonotype was observed many times. The chain employs TRBV27 and TRBJ2-2, with 10 bases matching TRBD2. Germline V gives CDR1 MNHEY, CDR2 SMNVEV (reference sequence). Unmatched junction bases numbered 12, after V lost 6 bases and J lost 8 bases. The CDR3 has 16 residues. The CDR3 nucleotides read TGTGCCAGCAGGCCCGCTAGCGGGGGCTCCTCTGGGGAGCTGTTTTTT. This codes for CASRPASGGSSGELFF.

This clonotype was observed a few times. This rearrangement joins TRBV5-6 to TRBJ2-7; either TRBD1 or TRBD2 may fit D (5 bases each). The CDR3 is 14 residues long. Germline assignment: CDR1 SGHDT and CDR2 YYEEEE. Trimming pared 4 bases from V and 0 bases from J, leaving 11 bases between. The CDR3 protein is CASSPEGSSYEQYF. CDR3 in DNA: TGTGCCAGCAGCCCCGAGGGGAGCTCCTACGAGCAGTACTTC.

The chain is built from TRBV20-1 and TRBJ1-4, with no clear D. V lost 7 bases to trimming and J lost 6 bases, with 15 bases between them. This CDR3 is 13 amino acids long. Germline CDR1 and CDR2: DFQATT and SNEGSKA (reference sequence). As DNA, the CDR3 is TGCAGTGGAGTAGGTCTCTCCGATGAAAAACTGTTTTTT. It encodes CSGVGLSDEKLFF.